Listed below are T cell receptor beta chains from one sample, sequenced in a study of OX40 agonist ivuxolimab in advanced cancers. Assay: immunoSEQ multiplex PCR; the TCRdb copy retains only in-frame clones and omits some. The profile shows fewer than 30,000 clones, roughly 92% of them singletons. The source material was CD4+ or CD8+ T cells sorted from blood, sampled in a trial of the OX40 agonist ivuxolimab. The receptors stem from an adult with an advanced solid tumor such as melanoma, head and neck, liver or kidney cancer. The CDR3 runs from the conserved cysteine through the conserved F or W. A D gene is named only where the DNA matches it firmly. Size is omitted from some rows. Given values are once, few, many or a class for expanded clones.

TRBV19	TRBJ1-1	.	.	TGTGCCAGTAGTTTAGACCCCGCGAGCACTGAAGCTTTCTTT	CASSLDPASTEAFF
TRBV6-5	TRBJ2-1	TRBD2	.	TGTGCCAGCAGTTATACCCCGGGACTAGCGGGGGCAAATCAGTTCTTC	CASSYTPGLAGANQFF
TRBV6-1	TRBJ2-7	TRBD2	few	TGTGCCAGCAGTGATTTCGGGACTAATTTCTACGAGCAGTACTTC	CASSDFGTNFYEQYF
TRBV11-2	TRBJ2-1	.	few	TGTGCCAGCAGCTCCGACTACAATGAGCAGTTCTTC	CASSSDYNEQFF
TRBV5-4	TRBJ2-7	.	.	TGTGCCAGCAGCTTGGAAGCGGCTAGCTCCTACGAGCAGTACTTC	CASSLEAASSYEQYF
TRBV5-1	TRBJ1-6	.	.	TGCGCCAGCAGCTTGTTTGTAGACCCGCATTCACCCCTCCACTTT	CASSLFVDPHSPLHF
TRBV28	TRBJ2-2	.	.	TGTGCCAGCACCCTACAGGGGGGGGCCGGGGAGCTGTTTTTT	CASTLQGGAGELFF
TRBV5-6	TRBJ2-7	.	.	TGTGCCAGCAGCCTGGTTTCTGGCGAGCAGTACTTC	CASSLVSGEQYF
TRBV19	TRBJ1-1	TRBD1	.	TGTGCCAGTAGTATCACAGGGGGCCGGGAAGCTTTCTTT	CASSITGGREAFF
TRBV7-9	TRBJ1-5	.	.	TGTGCCAGCAGCTTAGGGGACGGGTATAGCAATCAGCCCCAGCATTTT	CASSLGDGYSNQPQHF
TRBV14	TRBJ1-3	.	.	TGTGCCAGCAGCACCTTAGGGGAGAATGGAAACACCATATATTTT	CASSTLGENGNTIYF
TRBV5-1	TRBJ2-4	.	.	TGCGCCAGCAGCTCCACACCCGTAATAGCCAAAAACATTCAGTACTTC	CASSSTPVIAKNIQYF
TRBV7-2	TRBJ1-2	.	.	TGTGCCAGCAGCTGGACTGGAGGCAACTATGGCTACACCTTC	CASSWTGGNYGYTF
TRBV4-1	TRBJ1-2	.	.	TGCGCCAGCAGCCAAGTAACGAAGGACTATGGCTACACCTTC	CASSQVTKDYGYTF
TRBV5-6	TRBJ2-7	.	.	TGTGCCAGCAGCTTAGCAATAGAGGGGTCTAAGCAGTACTTC	CASSLAIEGSKQYF
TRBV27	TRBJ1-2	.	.	TGTGCCAGCAGTCCTCCTGTCGGGGGGGGATATGGCTACACCTTC	CASSPPVGGGYGYTF
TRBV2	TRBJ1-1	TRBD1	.	TGTGCCAGCAGTATCGGGGGGACAGGGCTCATGAACACTGAAGCTTTCTTT	CASSIGGTGLMNTEAFF
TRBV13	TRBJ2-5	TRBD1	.	TGTGCCAGCAGCGTCGGGACAGCCCAAGAGACCCAGTACTTC	CASSVGTAQETQYF
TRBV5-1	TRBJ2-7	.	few	TGCGCCAGCAGCTCTTCCTCACAGGGTTCCGAGCAGTACTTC	CASSSSSQGSEQYF
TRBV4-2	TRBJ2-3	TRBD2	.	TGTGCCAGCAGCCAAGAACTTTTACTAGCGGAAGGGATTACAGATACGCAGTATTTT	CASSQELLLAEGITDTQYF